This TCR beta chain stems from a study of cytomegalovirus exposure and HLA in healthy donors. General observations from the study: Available immune exposure information covered CMV serostatus only. It was confirmed in vitro that a few of the CMV-associated chains were specific for CMV antigens.

Worth noting for this clone: Antigen: not known.

The CDR3 runs 15 residues. V was shortened by 4 bases and J by 3 bases, with 13 bases between the two germline ends. The V gene's germline CDR1 is MNHNS and CDR2 SASEGT. In the PCR, 60 Vbeta and 13 Jbeta primers were used. Sequenced by immunoSEQ multiplex PCR; TCRdb stores in-frame clones only, minus some. The sample totals 110,000 to 150,000 clones. Sequencing was done on a sample of PBMCs. The sequence derives from a male donor in good health and CMV-seronegative. V usage is TRBV6-1 and J usage is TRBJ1-5, with a weak D call TRBD1 (6 bases). The CDR3 DNA is TGTGCCAGCAGTGTTTTTCACAGGGTCAATCAGCCCCAGCATTTT. Protein product: CASSVFHRVNQPQHF.